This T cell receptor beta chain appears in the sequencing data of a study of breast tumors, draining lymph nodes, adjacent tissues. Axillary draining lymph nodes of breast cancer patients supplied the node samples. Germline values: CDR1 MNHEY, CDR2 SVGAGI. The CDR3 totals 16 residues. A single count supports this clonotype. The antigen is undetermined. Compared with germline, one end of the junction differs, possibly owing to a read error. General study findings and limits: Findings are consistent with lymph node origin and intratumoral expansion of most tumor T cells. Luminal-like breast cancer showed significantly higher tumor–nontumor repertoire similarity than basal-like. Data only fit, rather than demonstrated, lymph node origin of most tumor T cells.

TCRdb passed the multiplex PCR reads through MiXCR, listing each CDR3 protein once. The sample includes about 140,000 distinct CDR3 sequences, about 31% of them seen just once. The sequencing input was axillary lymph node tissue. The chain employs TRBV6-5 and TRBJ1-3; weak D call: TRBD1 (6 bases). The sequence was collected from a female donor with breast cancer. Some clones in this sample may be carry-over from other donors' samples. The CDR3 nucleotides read TGTGCCAGCAGTCACCCGCGCAGGGGCCATGGAAACACCATATACTTT. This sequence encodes CASSHPRRGHGNTIYF.